This entry features one T cell receptor (beta chain) sequence. This CDR3 has 14 amino acids. With 4 bases removed from V and 4 bases from J, the gap between germline ends came to 13 bases. Germline V CDR1 and CDR2: SNHLY, FYNNEI. In the original workflow: Amplification of reference gene primers provided the estimated nucleated cell counts. Sequencing was performed with immunoSEQ multiplex PCR; in TCRdb, only in-frame clones are kept and a portion is missing. The V and J calls and the clone size are those of that table, but D and trimming were determined from the DNA. The table has under 150,000 clones, around 89% seen once. The sample comes from a study of blood T cell repertoires in COVID-19. Study context: Specimens from acute and convalescent COVID-19 originated in the United States, Italy and Spain.

The receptor was isolated from a man aged 45-60 years with acute or convalescent COVID-19. The V call is TRBV2, the J call TRBJ1-2, with D uncertain. The sequencing sample was made of peripheral blood. This CDR3 reads CASSGEVRGYGYTF. Written as DNA, the CDR3 is TGTGCCAGCAGTGGAGAGGTCCGTGGCTATGGCTACACCTTC.